This T cell receptor (beta chain) was observed in a study of OX40 agonist ivuxolimab in advanced cancers. Sequenced by immunoSEQ multiplex PCR; TCRdb stores in-frame clones only, minus some. The sample has 80,000 to 100,000 clones, approximately 93% seen once. The germline V gene has CDR1 MRHNA and CDR2 SNTAGT. Trimming took off 6 bases at V and 2 bases at J, with 17 bases between the two ends. This CDR3 is 16 amino acids long. Study observations and caveats: Expanded clones were, on average, more numerous in CD8+ T cells than in CD4+. Low levels of normalized T-cell clonal expansion also appeared in some nonresponders. Within 6 weeks, CD4+ and CD8+ blood T cells expanded clonally at 0.1 to 3.0 mg/kg.

Of note for this clone: Its target is not known.

This sequence joins TRBV6-4 and TRBJ1-5; D call uncertain. The sample consisted of CD4+ or CD8+ T cells sorted from blood, taken in a trial of the OX40 agonist ivuxolimab. The TCR was taken from an adult with an advanced solid tumor such as melanoma, head and neck, liver or kidney cancer. The CDR3 region has the DNA TGTGCCAGCAGACAGAGGGAGCGAATACGCAATCAGCCCCAGCATTTT. Protein product: CASRQRERIRNQPQHF.